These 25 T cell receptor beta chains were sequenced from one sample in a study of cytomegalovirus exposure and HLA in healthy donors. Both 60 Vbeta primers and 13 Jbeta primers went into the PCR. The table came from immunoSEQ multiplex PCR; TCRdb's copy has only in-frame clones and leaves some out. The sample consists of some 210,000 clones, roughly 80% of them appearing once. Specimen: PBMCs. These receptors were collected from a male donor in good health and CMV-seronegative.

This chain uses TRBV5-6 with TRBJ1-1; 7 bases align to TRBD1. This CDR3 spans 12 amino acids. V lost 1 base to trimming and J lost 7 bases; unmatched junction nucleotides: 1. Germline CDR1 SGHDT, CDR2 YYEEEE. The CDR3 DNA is TGTGCCAGCAGCTTGACAGGGGTTGAAGCTTTCTTT. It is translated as CASSLTGVEAFF. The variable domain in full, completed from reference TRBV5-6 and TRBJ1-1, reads DAGVTQSPTHLIKTRGQQVTLRCSPKSGHDTVSWYQQALGQGPQFIFQYYEEEERQRGNFPDRFSGHQFPNYSSELNVNALLLGDSALYLCASSLTGVEAFFGQGTRLTVV.

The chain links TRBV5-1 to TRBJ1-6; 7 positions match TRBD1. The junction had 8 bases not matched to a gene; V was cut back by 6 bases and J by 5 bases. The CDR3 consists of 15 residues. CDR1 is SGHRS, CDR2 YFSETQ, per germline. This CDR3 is CASTPVGQDNSPLHF. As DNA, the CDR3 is TGCGCCAGCACCCCCGTCGGACAGGATAATTCACCCCTCCACTTT.

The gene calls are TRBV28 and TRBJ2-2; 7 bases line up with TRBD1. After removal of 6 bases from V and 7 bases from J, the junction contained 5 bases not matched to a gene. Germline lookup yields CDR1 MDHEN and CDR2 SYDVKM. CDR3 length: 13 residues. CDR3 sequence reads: CASRRQGHGELFF. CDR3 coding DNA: TGTGCCAGCAGACGACAGGGTCACGGGGAGCTGTTTTTT.

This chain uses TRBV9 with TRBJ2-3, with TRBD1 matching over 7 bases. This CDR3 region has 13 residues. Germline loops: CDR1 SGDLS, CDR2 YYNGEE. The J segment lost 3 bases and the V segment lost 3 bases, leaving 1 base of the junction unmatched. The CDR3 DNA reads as TGTGCCAGCAGCGCGACAGGGACAGATACGCAGTATTTT. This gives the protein CASSATGTDTQYF.

CDR3: CASSFQGVGYGYTF. CDR3 bases: TGTGCCAGCAGTTTCCAAGGGGTGGGCTATGGCTACACCTTC. This chain joins TRBV27 and TRBJ1-2, with TRBD1 as a possible D gene (5 bases). V lost 3 bases to trimming and J lost 4 bases, with 12 bases between them. CDR3 length: 14 amino acids. The germline V gene encodes CDR1 MNHEY and CDR2 SMNVEV (reference sequence).

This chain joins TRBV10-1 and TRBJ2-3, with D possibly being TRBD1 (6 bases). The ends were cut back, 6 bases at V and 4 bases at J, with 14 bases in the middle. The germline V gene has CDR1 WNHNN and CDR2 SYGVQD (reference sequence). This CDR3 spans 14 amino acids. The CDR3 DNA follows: TGCGCCAGCAGGGGAAGACAGGCGGCAGATACGCAGTATTTT. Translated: CASRGRQAADTQYF.

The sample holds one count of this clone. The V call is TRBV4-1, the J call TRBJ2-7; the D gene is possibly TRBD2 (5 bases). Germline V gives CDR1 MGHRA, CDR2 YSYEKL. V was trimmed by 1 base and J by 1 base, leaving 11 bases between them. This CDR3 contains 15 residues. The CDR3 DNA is TGCGCCAGCAGCCAAGTCGAGCGGACTTCCTACGAGCAGTACTTC. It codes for CASSQVERTSYEQYF.

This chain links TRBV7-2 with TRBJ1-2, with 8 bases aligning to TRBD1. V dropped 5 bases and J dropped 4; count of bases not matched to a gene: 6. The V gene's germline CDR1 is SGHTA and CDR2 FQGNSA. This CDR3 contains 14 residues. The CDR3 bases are TGTGCCAGCAGCAAGGACAGGGTTAGCTATGGCTACACCTTC. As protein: CASSKDRVSYGYTF.

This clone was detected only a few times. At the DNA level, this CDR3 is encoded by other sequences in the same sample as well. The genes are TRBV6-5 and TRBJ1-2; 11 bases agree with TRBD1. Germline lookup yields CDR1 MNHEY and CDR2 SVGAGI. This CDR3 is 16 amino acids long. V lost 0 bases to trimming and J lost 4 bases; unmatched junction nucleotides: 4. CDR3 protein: CASSYSRTGGGYGYTF. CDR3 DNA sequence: TGTGCCAGCAGTTACTCAAGGACAGGGGGCGGCTATGGCTACACCTTC.

This chain's CDR3 is CASRQQTGGLTGELFF. CDR3 DNA sequence: TGTGCCAGCAGACAGCAGACAGGGGGACTCACCGGGGAGCTGTTTTTT. The chain combines TRBV7-9 with TRBJ2-2; TRBD1 matches at 9 bases. The CDR3 is 16 amino acids. Germline V gives CDR1 SEHNR, CDR2 FQNEAQ (reference sequence). The junction had 9 bases not matched to a gene; V was cut back by 6 bases and J by 4 bases.

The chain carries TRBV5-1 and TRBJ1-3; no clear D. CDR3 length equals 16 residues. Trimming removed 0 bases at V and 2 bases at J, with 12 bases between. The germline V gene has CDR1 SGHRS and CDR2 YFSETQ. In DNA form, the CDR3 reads TGCGCCAGCAGCTTGGCAGGCCCCCGAGCTGGAAACACCATATATTTT. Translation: CASSLAGPRAGNTIYF.

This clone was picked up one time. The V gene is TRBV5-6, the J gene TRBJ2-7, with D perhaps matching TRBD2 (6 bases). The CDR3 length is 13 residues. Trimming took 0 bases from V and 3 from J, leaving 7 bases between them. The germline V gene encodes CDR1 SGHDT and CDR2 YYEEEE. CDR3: CASSLVTSYEQYF. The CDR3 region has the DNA TGTGCCAGCAGCTTGGTGACTAGCTACGAGCAGTACTTC.

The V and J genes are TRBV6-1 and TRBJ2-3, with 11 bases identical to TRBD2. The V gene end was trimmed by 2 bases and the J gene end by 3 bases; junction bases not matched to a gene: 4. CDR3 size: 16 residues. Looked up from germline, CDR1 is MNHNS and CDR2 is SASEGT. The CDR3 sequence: CASSERTSGRTDTQYF. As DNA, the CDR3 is TGTGCCAGCAGTGAACGGACTAGCGGGCGTACAGATACGCAGTATTTT.

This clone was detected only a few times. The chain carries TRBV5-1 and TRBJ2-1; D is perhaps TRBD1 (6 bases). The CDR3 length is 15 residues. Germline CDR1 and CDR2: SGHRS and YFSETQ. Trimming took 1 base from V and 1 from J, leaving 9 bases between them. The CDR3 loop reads CASSLYRASYNEQFF. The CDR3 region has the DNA TGCGCCAGCAGCTTGTACAGGGCGTCCTACAATGAGCAGTTCTTC.

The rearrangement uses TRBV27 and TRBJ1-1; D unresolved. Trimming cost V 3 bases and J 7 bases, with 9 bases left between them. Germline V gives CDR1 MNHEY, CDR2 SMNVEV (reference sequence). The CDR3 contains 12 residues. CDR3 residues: CASSFLSGEAFF. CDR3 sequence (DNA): TGTGCCAGCAGTTTCCTGTCAGGTGAAGCTTTCTTT.

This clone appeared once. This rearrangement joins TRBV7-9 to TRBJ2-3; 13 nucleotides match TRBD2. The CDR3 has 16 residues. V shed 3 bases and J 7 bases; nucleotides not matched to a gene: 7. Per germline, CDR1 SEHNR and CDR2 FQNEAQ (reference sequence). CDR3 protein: CASSFEGLAGTNTQYF. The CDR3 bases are TGTGCCAGCAGCTTTGAGGGACTAGCGGGAACCAATACGCAGTATTTT.

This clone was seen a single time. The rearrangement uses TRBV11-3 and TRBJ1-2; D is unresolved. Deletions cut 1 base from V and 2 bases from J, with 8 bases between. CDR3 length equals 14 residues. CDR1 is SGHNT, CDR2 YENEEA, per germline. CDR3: CASSLAAANYGYTF. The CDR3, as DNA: TGTGCCAGCAGCTTAGCGGCGGCAAACTATGGCTACACCTTC.

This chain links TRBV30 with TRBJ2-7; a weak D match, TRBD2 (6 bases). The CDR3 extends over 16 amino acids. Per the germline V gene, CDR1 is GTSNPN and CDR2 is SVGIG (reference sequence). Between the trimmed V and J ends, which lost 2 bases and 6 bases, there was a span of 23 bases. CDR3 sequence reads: CAWSTTRHADSGEQYF. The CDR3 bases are TGTGCCTGGAGTACGACTAGACACGCCGACTCAGGCGAGCAGTACTTC.

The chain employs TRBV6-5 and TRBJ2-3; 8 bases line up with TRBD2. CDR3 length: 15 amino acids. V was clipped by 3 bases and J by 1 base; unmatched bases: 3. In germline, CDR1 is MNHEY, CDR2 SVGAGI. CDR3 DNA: TGTGCCAGCAGTTATTGGCGGGAGGGCACAGATACGCAGTATTTT. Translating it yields CASSYWREGTDTQYF.

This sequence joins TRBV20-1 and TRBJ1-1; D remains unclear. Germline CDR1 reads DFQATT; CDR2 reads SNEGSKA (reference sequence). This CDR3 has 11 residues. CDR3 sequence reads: CARPGTPEAFF. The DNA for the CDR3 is TGCGCCAGGCCGGGAACCCCTGAAGCTTTCTTT.

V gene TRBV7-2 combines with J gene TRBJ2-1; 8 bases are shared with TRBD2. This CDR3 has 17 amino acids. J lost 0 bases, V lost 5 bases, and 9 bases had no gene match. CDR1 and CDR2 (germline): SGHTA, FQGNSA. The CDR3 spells CASSHQHSGTSYNEQFF. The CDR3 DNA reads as TGTGCCAGCAGCCACCAGCATAGCGGGACCTCCTACAATGAGCAGTTCTTC.

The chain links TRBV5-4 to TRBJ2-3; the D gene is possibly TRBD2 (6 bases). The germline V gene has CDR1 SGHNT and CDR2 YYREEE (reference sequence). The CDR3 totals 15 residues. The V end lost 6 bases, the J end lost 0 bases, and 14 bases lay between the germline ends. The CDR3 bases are TGTGCCAGCACCTACTCCGGGAGTAGCACAGATACGCAGTATTTT. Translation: CASTYSGSSTDTQYF.

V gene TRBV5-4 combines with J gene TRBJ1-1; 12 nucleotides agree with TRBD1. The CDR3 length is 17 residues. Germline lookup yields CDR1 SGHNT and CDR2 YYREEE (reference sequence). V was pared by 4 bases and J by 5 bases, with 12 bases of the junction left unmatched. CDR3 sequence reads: CASSTPGQGAFFTEAFF. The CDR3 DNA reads TGTGCCAGCAGCACTCCGGGACAGGGGGCGTTTTTTACTGAAGCTTTCTTT.

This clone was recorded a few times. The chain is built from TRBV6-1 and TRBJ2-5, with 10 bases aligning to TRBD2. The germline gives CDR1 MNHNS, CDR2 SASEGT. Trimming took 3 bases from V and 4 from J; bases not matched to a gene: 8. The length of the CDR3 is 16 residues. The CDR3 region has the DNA TGTGCCAGCAGTGATCGAGCGGGAGGGCGATCAGAGACCCAGTACTTC. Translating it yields CASSDRAGGRSETQYF.

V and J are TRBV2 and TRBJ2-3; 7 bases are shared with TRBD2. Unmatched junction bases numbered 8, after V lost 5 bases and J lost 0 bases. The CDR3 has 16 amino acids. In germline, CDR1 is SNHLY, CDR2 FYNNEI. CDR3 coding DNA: TGTGCCAGCAGTTTGGGGGGGGGAAGTAGCACAGATACGCAGTATTTT. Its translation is CASSLGGGSSTDTQYF. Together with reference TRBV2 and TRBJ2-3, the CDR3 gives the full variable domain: EPEVTQTPSHQVTQMGQEVILRCVPISNHLYFYWYRQILGQKVEFLVSFYNNEISEKSEIFDDQFSVERPDGSNFTLKIRSTKLEDSAMYFCASSLGGGSSTDTQYFGPGTRLTVL.